These 29 T cell receptor beta chains were sequenced from one sample in a study of shared clonotypes between healthy human individuals. TCRdb keeps only in-frame clones here, not all; method: immunoSEQ multiplex PCR. The data show some 630,000 clones, 90% to 97% seen once. The naive CD8 subset, CD45RO-negative cells positively selected for CCR7, excluded terminally differentiated effector memory CD45RA+ cells. Sequencing was carried out using naive CD8+ T cells sorted from blood. Every receptor here comes from a woman under 40 in good health.

V is TRBV27 and J is TRBJ1-5; D is undetermined. The germline V gene has CDR1 MNHEY and CDR2 SMNVEV (reference sequence). This CDR3 is 13 amino acids long. The V gene lost 3 bases and the J gene lost 7 bases, with 10 bases spanning the gap. The CDR3 DNA sequence: TGTGCCAGCAGTTTGGGCAGGTCACAGCCCCAGCATTTT. Protein: CASSLGRSQPQHF.

The V and J genes are TRBV28 and TRBJ1-5, with D perhaps TRBD1 (5 bases). The V gene's germline CDR1 is MDHEN and CDR2 SYDVKM. Trimming removed 5 bases from V and 4 bases from J, with 21 bases in between. The CDR3 consists of 17 residues. DNA for the CDR3: TGTGCCAGCAGTCCCAATCCATTTCATGAGGGGAATCAGCCCCAGCATTTT. This encodes CASSPNPFHEGNQPQHF.

Comment on this clone: In the same sample, other DNA sequences code for this CDR3. This sequence joins TRBV9 and TRBJ1-3; no definite D call. There are 13 residues in the CDR3. CDR1 and CDR2 from the germline V gene are SGDLS and YYNGEE. V gave up 0 bases and J gave up 1 base, with 2 bases separating them. In DNA, the CDR3 is TGTGCCAGCAGCGTAGATTCTGGAAACACCATATATTTT. As protein: CASSVDSGNTIYF. The full variable domain, with the rest looked up from reference TRBV9 and TRBJ1-3, is DSGVTQTPKHLITATGQRVTLRCSPRSGDLSVYWYQQSLDQGLQFLIQYYNGEERAKGNILERFSAQQFPDLHSELNLSSLELGDSALYFCASSVDSGNTIYFGEGSWLTVV.

The genes are TRBV6-4 and TRBJ2-1; weak D call: TRBD1 (6 bases). Trimming shortened V by 5 bases and J by 6 bases, and 14 bases separated the two germline ends. This CDR3 comprises 14 residues. Germline V gene sequence: CDR1 MRHNA, CDR2 SNTAGT. The CDR3 protein is CASSTGTLSNEQFF. The CDR3 nucleotides read TGTGCCAGCAGTACCGGGACACTATCCAATGAGCAGTTCTTC.

This sequence joins TRBV5-6 and TRBJ2-7; D is possibly TRBD2 (5 bases). CDR1 is SGHDT and CDR2 is YYEEEE in the germline V gene. Deletions cut 3 bases from V and 7 bases from J, with 17 bases between. The length of the CDR3 is 14 residues. The CDR3 spells CASSYNGGTEEQYF. The CDR3 bases are TGTGCCAGCAGCTACAACGGAGGCACGGAGGAGCAGTACTTC.

V usage is TRBV4-1 and J usage is TRBJ1-2, with D possibly being TRBD1 (6 bases). The CDR3 runs to 15 residues. V was cut by 2 bases and J by 4 bases, with 14 bases left in between. CDR1 MGHRA and CDR2 YSYEKL come from the germline V gene. The CDR3 nucleotides read TGCGCCAGCAGCCAACGACTTGACAGGACCTATGGCTACACCTTC. Protein: CASSQRLDRTYGYTF.

The chain is built from TRBV20-1 and TRBJ2-5, with D hard to call. The J call may be in error: the DNA end matches TRBJ2-7 better. The CDR3 is made up of 11 amino acids. Germline CDR1 and CDR2: DFQATT and SNEGSKA (reference sequence). The DNA of the CDR3 is TGCAGTGCTGACAAGTCCTACGAGCAGTACTTC. This translates into CSADKSYEQYF.

The chain recombines TRBV2 with TRBJ1-5; D might be TRBD1 (5 bases). Germline assignment: CDR1 SNHLY and CDR2 FYNNEI. The V end lost 1 base, the J end lost 2 bases, and 6 bases lay between the germline ends. The CDR3 has 14 residues. CDR3 region: CASSEGRGNQPQHF. Here the CDR3 DNA reads TGTGCCAGCAGTGAAGGCAGGGGCAATCAGCCCCAGCATTTT.

The chain uses TRBV27 and TRBJ2-7; no firm D call. Germline assignment: CDR1 MNHEY and CDR2 SMNVEV (reference sequence). V gave up 5 bases and J gave up 3 bases, with 20 bases separating them. The CDR3 consists of 16 residues. The CDR3 DNA is TGTGCCAGCAGTGCAGGCTCCGGGCCTACATTCTACGAGCAGTACTTC. Its translation: CASSAGSGPTFYEQYF.

The chain is built from TRBV30 and TRBJ2-7, with 11 bases matching TRBD2. The germline V gene encodes CDR1 GTSNPN and CDR2 SVGIG (reference sequence). Trimming cost V 1 base and J 3 bases; bases outside gene matches: 11. The CDR3 covers 17 residues. CDR3 bases: TGTGCCTGGAGTGGTAATTTAGAGGGACTAGCGGTCTACGAGCAGTACTTC. Translating it yields CAWSGNLEGLAVYEQYF.

The sample holds one count of this clone. The V call is TRBV2, the J call TRBJ2-7, with D possibly being TRBD1 or TRBD2 (6 bases each). Trimming pared 3 bases from V and 1 base from J, leaving 22 bases between. This CDR3 contains 18 residues. CDR1 is SNHLY, CDR2 FYNNEI, per germline. CDR3 protein: CASSDPPGGPNLSYEQYF. The CDR3 nucleotides are TGTGCCAGCAGTGATCCTCCCGGGGGCCCGAATTTATCCTACGAGCAGTACTTC.

The CDR3: CASSQISGSSYNEQFF. DNA for the CDR3: TGTGCCAGCAGTCAGATTAGCGGGAGCTCCTACAATGAGCAGTTCTTC. This chain joins TRBV28 and TRBJ2-1, with TRBD2 matching over 9 bases. The CDR3 totals 16 residues. CDR1 and CDR2 (germline): MDHEN, SYDVKM. Germline trimming cut 5 bases from V and 0 bases from J; bases unmatched to any gene: 5.

The gene calls are TRBV29-1 and TRBJ2-1, with 7 bases lining up with TRBD2. Germline loops: CDR1 SQVTM, CDR2 ANQGSEA. The CDR3 totals 14 residues. V dropped 1 base and J dropped 7; count of bases not matched to a gene: 7. The CDR3 coding sequence is TGCAGCGTTGAAGTTGGTAGCGGGCATAATGAGCAGTTCTTC. Amino acid sequence: CSVEVGSGHNEQFF.

The chain couples TRBV28 to TRBJ1-1; possibly TRBD1 for D (5 bases). The CDR3 loop spans 11 amino acids. Germline lookup yields CDR1 MDHEN and CDR2 SYDVKM. The V end was cut by 3 bases, the J end by 13 bases, with 12 bases between. The CDR3, as DNA: TGTGCCAGCAGTTTGGGGGGTCTTGGTTTCTTT. It translates to CASSLGGLGFF.

The rearrangement joins TRBV28 to TRBJ2-7; TRBD1 aligns across 8 bases. The CDR3 has 13 amino acids. The trim removed 6 bases at V and 2 bases at J, leaving 3 bases unmatched. CDR1 MDHEN and CDR2 SYDVKM come from the germline V gene. CDR3 sequence reads: CASREGQAYEQYF. The CDR3 bases are TGTGCCAGCAGGGAGGGACAGGCCTACGAGCAGTACTTC. Full variable domain (remainder filled in from reference TRBV28 and TRBJ2-7): DVKVTQSSRYLVKRTGEKVFLECVQDMDHENMFWYRQDPGLGLRLIYFSYDVKMKEKGDIPEGYSVSREKKERFSLILESASTNQTSMYLCASREGQAYEQYFGPGTRLTVT.

This clone appeared a single time. Written as DNA, the CDR3 is TGCAGCGTTGAATCGGTAGCCGGGGAGCTGTTTTTT. It codes for CSVESVAGELFF. J is TRBJ2-2 and V is TRBV29-1, with D uncertain. CDR3 length: 12 amino acids. Germline CDR1 SQVTM, CDR2 ANQGSEA. Trimming took 2 bases from V and 6 from J, leaving 7 bases between them.

The chain employs TRBV5-1 and TRBJ2-7, with D perhaps TRBD2 (6 bases). Trimming removed 0 bases from V and 3 bases from J, with 16 bases in between. In germline, CDR1 is SGHRS, CDR2 YFSETQ. The CDR3 is 16 amino acids. The CDR3 loop reads CASSLESSASLYEQYF. The DNA for the CDR3 is TGCGCCAGCAGCTTGGAGTCTAGCGCCTCCCTCTACGAGCAGTACTTC.

This chain joins TRBV7-2 and TRBJ1-4; D is uncertain. The CDR3 consists of 14 residues. V dropped 4 bases and J dropped 4 bases, with 10 bases sitting between them. From germline, CDR1 is SGHTA and CDR2 FQGNSA. The CDR3 protein is CASSSPGSNEKLFF. CDR3 DNA sequence: TGTGCCAGCAGCTCCCCCGGGAGTAATGAAAAACTGTTTTTT.

The chain uses TRBV5-6 and TRBJ1-1, with a weak D call TRBD1 (6 bases). CDR1 and CDR2 (germline): SGHDT, YYEEEE. V was cut by 0 bases and J by 7 bases, with 7 bases left in between. This CDR3 has 12 amino acids. CDR3 region: CASSLADSEAFF. The CDR3 bases are TGTGCCAGCAGCTTGGCGGACAGTGAAGCTTTCTTT.

The chain links TRBV28 to TRBJ2-7; D is undetermined. V was shortened by 6 bases and J by 0 bases, with 12 bases between the two germline ends. The CDR3 is made up of 14 amino acids. CDR1 and CDR2 from the germline V gene are MDHEN and SYDVKM. The CDR3 loop reads CASSAIPGSYEQYF. The CDR3 nucleotides are TGTGCCAGCAGCGCCATCCCGGGCTCCTACGAGCAGTACTTC.

The CDR3 is CATRRFSGANVLTF. CDR3 in DNA: TGTGCCACCAGACGGTTCTCTGGGGCCAACGTCCTGACTTTC. The chain combines TRBV28 with TRBJ2-6; D ambiguous. Germline V gene lookup returns CDR1 MDHEN and CDR2 SYDVKM. V lost 10 bases and J lost 0, with 10 bases in between. This CDR3 has 14 amino acids.

J is TRBJ2-7 and V is TRBV15; unclear D gene. The germline gives CDR1 LNHNV, CDR2 YYDKDF (reference sequence). The CDR3 is 16 amino acids. The V and J ends lost 0 bases and 6 bases respectively, with 18 bases between them. CDR3 nucleotides: TGTGCCACCAGCAGAGATTATTTGGTCTCCAAGGGCGAGCAGTACTTC. Protein product: CATSRDYLVSKGEQYF.

The CDR3 DNA sequence: TGCGCCAGCAGCCAAGATCCGGGGGGCGCATTTGAAAAACTGTTTTTT. This translates into CASSQDPGGAFEKLFF. This chain uses TRBV4-1 with TRBJ1-4; D may be TRBD1 (6 bases). V was clipped by 0 bases and J by 7 bases, with 15 bases between them. This CDR3 is built from 16 residues. Germline CDR1 MGHRA, CDR2 YSYEKL.

Points on this clone: Other nucleotide sequences in the sample specify the same CDR3. As DNA, the CDR3 is TGTGCCAGCAGTTACAACCGGGGGTACGAGCAGTACTTC. Encoded protein: CASSYNRGYEQYF. V gene TRBV6-5 combines with J gene TRBJ2-7, with D tentatively TRBD2 (6 bases). The CDR3 is made up of 13 amino acids. The V gene lost 2 bases and the J gene lost 4 bases, with 9 bases spanning the gap. Germline CDR1 MNHEY, CDR2 SVGAGI.

The CDR3 region is CSVVMRDHTYEQYF. The CDR3 coding sequence is TGCAGCGTTGTAATGAGGGACCACACCTACGAGCAGTACTTC. The J gene is TRBJ2-7, the V gene TRBV29-1; D tentatively fits TRBD1 or TRBD2 (5 bases each). This CDR3 comprises 14 residues. V lost 4 bases to trimming and J lost 2 bases, with 15 bases between them. CDR1 is SQVTM and CDR2 is ANQGSEA in the germline V gene.

This chain joins TRBV9 and TRBJ2-5, with D possibly being TRBD2 (6 bases). Trimming removed 3 bases from V and 2 bases from J, with 14 bases in between. The CDR3 contains 15 residues. CDR1 and CDR2 (germline): SGDLS, YYNGEE. CDR3 sequence: CASSEGGAPQETQYF. DNA of the CDR3: TGTGCCAGCAGCGAAGGCGGGGCCCCTCAAGAGACCCAGTACTTC.

The gene calls are TRBV16 and TRBJ1-4; D gene uncertain. Per the germline V gene, CDR1 is KGHSY and CDR2 is FQNENV. There are 12 residues in the CDR3. The V gene lost 4 bases and the J gene lost 6 bases, with 6 bases spanning the gap. The CDR3 is CASSRSHEKLFF. The CDR3 DNA is TGTGCCAGCAGCCGTTCGCATGAAAAACTGTTTTTT.

The rearrangement uses TRBV11-2 and TRBJ2-2, with a possible D match to TRBD1 (6 bases). Between the trimmed V and J ends, which lost 4 bases and 5 bases, there was a span of 11 bases. Germline V gene lookup returns CDR1 SGHAT and CDR2 FQNNGV. The length of the CDR3 is 14 residues. In nucleotides, the CDR3 is TGTGCCAGCAGCTCAGGGGTTGTTACCGGGGAGCTGTTTTTT. Translated, it gives CASSSGVVTGELFF.

This sequence joins TRBV19 and TRBJ1-2; D is perhaps TRBD1 (6 bases). Germline-derived CDR1 and CDR2 are LNHDA and SQIVND (reference sequence). This CDR3 spans 15 amino acids. V lost 0 bases, J lost 4 bases, and 12 bases lay in between. CDR3 sequence reads: CASSIEPTGFYGYTF. The CDR3 DNA sequence: TGTGCCAGTAGTATAGAGCCCACAGGGTTCTATGGCTACACCTTC. Supplemented by reference TRBV19 and TRBJ1-2, the full variable domain reads DGGITQSPKYLFRKEGQNVTLSCEQNLNHDAMYWYRQDPGQGLRLIYYSQIVNDFQKGDIAEGYSVSREKKESFPLTVTSAQKNPTAFYLCASSIEPTGFYGYTFGSGTRLTVV.